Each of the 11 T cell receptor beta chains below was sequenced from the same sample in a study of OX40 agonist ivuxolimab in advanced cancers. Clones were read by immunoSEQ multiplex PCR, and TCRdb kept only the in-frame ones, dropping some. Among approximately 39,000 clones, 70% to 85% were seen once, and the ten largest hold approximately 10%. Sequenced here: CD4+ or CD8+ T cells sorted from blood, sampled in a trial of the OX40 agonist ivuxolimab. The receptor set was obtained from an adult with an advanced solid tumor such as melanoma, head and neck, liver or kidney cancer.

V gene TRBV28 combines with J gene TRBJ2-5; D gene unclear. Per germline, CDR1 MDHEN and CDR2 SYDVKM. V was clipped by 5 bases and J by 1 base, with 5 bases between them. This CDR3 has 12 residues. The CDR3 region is CASSQTQETQYF. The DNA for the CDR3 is TGTGCCAGCAGTCAGACCCAAGAGACCCAGTACTTC.

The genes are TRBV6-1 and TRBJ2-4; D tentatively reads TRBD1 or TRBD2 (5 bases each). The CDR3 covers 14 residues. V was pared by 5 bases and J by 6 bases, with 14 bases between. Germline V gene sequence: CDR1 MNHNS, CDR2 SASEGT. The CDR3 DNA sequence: TGTGCCAGCAGTTCCCGGGACCTGGGAAACATTCAGTACTTC. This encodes CASSSRDLGNIQYF.

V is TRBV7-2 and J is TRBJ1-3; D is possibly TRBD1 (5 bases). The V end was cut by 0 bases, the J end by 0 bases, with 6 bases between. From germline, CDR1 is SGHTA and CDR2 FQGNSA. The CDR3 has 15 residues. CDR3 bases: TGTGCCAGCAGCTTAGCAGGGGCCTCTGGAAACACCATATATTTT. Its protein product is CASSLAGASGNTIYF.

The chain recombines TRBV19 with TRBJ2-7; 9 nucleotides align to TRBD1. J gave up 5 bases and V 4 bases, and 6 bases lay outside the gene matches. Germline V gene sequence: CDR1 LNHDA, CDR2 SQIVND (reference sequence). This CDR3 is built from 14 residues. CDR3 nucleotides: TGTGCCAGTAGTACCGCCGGGACAGGGAACGAGCAGTACTTC. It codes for CASSTAGTGNEQYF.

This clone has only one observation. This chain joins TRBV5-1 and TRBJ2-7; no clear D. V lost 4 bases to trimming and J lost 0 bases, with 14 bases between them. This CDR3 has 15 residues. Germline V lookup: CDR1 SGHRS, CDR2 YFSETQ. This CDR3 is CASSPRAAGSYEQYF. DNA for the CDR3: TGCGCCAGCAGCCCTCGGGCGGCTGGCTCCTACGAGCAGTACTTC. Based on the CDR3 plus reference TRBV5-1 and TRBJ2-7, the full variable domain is KAGVTQTPRYLIKTRGQQVTLSCSPISGHRSVSWYQQTPGQGLQFLFEYFSETQRNKGNFPGRFSGRQFSNSRSEMNVSTLELGDSALYLCASSPRAAGSYEQYFGPGTRLTVT.

The CDR3 nucleotides read TGCGCCAGCAGAGAGGAGAGACTGAACACTGAAGCTTTCTTT. Translating it yields CASREERLNTEAFF. The chain couples TRBV10-2 to TRBJ1-1; D gene ambiguous. Trimming shortened V by 6 bases and J by 0 bases, and 11 bases separated the two germline ends. The CDR3 loop spans 14 amino acids. Germline-derived CDR1 and CDR2 are WSHSY and SAAADI.

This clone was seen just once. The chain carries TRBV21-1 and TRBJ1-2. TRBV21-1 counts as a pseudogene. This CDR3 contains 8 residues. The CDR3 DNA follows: TGTGCCAGCAGCCCTTACACCTTC. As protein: CASSPYTF.

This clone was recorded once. The CDR3 is CASSLDPGANTGELFF. In nucleotides, the CDR3 is TGTGCCAGCAGCTTGGATCCAGGCGCGAACACCGGGGAGCTGTTTTTT. The chain combines TRBV5-4 with TRBJ2-2; D call uncertain. Deletions cut 0 bases from V and 0 bases from J, with 9 bases between. This CDR3 is 16 amino acids long. Germline V gives CDR1 SGHNT, CDR2 YYREEE (reference sequence).

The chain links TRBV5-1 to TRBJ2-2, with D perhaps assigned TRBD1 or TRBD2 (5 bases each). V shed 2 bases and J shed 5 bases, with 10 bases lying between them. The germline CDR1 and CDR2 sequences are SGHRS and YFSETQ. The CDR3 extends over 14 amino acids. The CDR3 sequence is CASSFKGTTGELFF. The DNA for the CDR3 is TGCGCCAGCAGCTTCAAGGGGACGACCGGGGAGCTGTTTTTT.

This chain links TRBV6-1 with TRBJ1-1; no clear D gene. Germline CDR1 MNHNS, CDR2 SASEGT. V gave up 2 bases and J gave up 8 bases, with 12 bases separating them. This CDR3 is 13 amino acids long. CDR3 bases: TGTGCCAGCAGTGAACAAGGTACTCGGGAAGCTTTCTTT. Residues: CASSEQGTREAFF.

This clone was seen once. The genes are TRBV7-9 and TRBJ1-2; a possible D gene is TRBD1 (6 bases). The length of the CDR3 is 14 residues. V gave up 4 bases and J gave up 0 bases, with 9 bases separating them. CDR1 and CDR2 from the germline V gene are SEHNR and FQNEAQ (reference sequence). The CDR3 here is CASSSTGTNYGYTF. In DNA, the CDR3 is TGTGCCAGCAGCTCCACAGGGACTAACTATGGCTACACCTTC.